One and the same sample provided the 25 T cell receptor beta chains below, sequenced in a study of blood T cell repertoires in COVID-19. This table comes from immunoSEQ multiplex PCR, and its TCRdb copy is limited to in-frame clones, with some not included. This table holds about 190,000 clones, over 75% found once. The specimen sequenced was peripheral blood. The receptor source for this set is a woman aged 40-49 years who had recovered from COVID-19.

Only one count was recorded for this clone. The gene calls are TRBV4-2 and TRBJ2-1; tentative D call: TRBD2 (6 bases). Trimming cost V 3 bases and J 9 bases, with 18 bases left between them. This CDR3 contains 15 residues. The germline V gene has CDR1 LGHNA and CDR2 YNFKEQ. CDR3 nucleotide sequence: TGTGCCAGCAGCCAGGTCCCCACTAGCCCAGCTGAGCAGTTCTTC. Protein product: CASSQVPTSPAEQFF.

The gene calls are TRBV18 and TRBJ2-7; TRBD1 might be the D (5 bases). The CDR3 is made up of 13 amino acids. CDR1 and CDR2 from the germline V gene are KGHSH and LQKENI. V shed 3 bases and J shed 4 bases, with 10 bases lying between them. CDR3 protein: CASSPSGKYEQYF. The CDR3 coding sequence is TGTGCCAGCTCACCGTCAGGGAAATACGAGCAGTACTTC.

Relative to its sample, this clone is medium-sized. The chain carries TRBV27 and TRBJ1-5, with 7 bases lining up with TRBD1. Germline values: CDR1 MNHEY, CDR2 SMNVEV (reference sequence). This CDR3 contains 16 residues. V gave up 7 bases and J gave up 0 bases; unmatched junction bases: 9. CDR3 residues: CASNPQGTYSNQPQHF. The CDR3 DNA reads as TGTGCCAGCAATCCACAGGGGACCTATAGCAATCAGCCCCAGCATTTT.

This clone has at least ten counts. V gene TRBV7-2 combines with J gene TRBJ2-2; 8 bases line up with TRBD2. CDR1 SGHTA and CDR2 FQGNSA come from the germline V gene. This CDR3 is 17 amino acids long. Germline trimming cut 5 bases from V and 7 bases from J; bases unmatched to any gene: 15. The CDR3 DNA follows: TGTGCCAGCAGCAGAGTGACTAGCGAAAATTCTGGCGGGGAGCTGTTTTTT. Amino acid sequence: CASSRVTSENSGGELFF.

This chain joins TRBV15 and TRBJ1-5; 8 bases match TRBD1. The CDR3 runs to 14 residues. Germline assignment: CDR1 LNHNV and CDR2 YYDKDF (reference sequence). Trimming cost V 5 bases and J 6 bases; bases outside gene matches: 6. The CDR3 coding sequence is TGTGCCACCAGCGGACAGGGAGTGGGTCAGCCCCAGCATTTT. This sequence encodes CATSGQGVGQPQHF.

This clone appeared once. The chain couples TRBV5-1 to TRBJ1-3; D remains unclear. The CDR3 covers 14 residues. The V gene lost 0 bases and the J gene lost 1 base, with 5 bases spanning the gap. Germline values: CDR1 SGHRS, CDR2 YFSETQ. Here the CDR3 reads CASSLALSGNTIYF. In DNA form, the CDR3 reads TGCGCCAGCAGCTTGGCCCTTTCTGGAAACACCATATATTTT.

This chain links TRBV5-1 with TRBJ1-2, with 7 nucleotides matching TRBD1. Germline V gene data show CDR1 as SGHRS and CDR2 as YFSETQ. This CDR3 is built from 16 residues. V lost 2 bases, J lost 4 bases, and 11 bases stayed unmatched. Written as DNA, the CDR3 is TGCGCCAGCAGCTTTGGGAACACCGGGACAGTCTATGGCTACACCTTC. Residues: CASSFGNTGTVYGYTF.

The rearrangement joins TRBV28 to TRBJ2-7, with D possibly matching TRBD1 (7 bases). With 3 bases removed from V and 9 bases from J, the gap between germline ends came to 15 bases. Germline CDR1 is MDHEN and CDR2 is SYDVKM. The CDR3 has 13 residues. CDR3 bases: TGTGCCAGCAGTTTGGCAAACAGGGGAGGGCAGTACTTC. Residues: CASSLANRGGQYF.

V is TRBV28 and J is TRBJ1-1; a possible D gene is TRBD1 (6 bases). Between the trimmed V and J ends, which lost 6 bases and 0 bases, there was a span of 14 bases. The CDR3 is 15 residues long. Germline-derived CDR1 and CDR2 are MDHEN and SYDVKM. The chain's CDR3 is CASSPHGGMNTEAFF. The CDR3 DNA reads as TGTGCCAGCAGCCCCCATGGGGGCATGAACACTGAAGCTTTCTTT.

This chain uses TRBV4-1 with TRBJ2-7; possibly TRBD2 for D (6 bases). This CDR3 is 16 amino acids long. Germline loops: CDR1 MGHRA, CDR2 YSYEKL. Trimming took 1 base from V and 2 from J, leaving 15 bases between them. The CDR3 nucleotides are TGCGCCAGCAGCCAAGGGGCCTCTAGCGCCACCTACGAGCAGTACTTC. It encodes CASSQGASSATYEQYF.

The rearrangement uses TRBV10-3 and TRBJ1-5; D not resolved. Trimming took off 2 bases at V and 2 bases at J, with 10 bases between the two ends. Germline CDR1 and CDR2: ENHRY and SYGVKD. The CDR3 extends over 15 amino acids. The CDR3 protein is CAISEGSPRNQPQHF. The CDR3 coding sequence is TGTGCCATCAGTGAGGGCTCTCCACGCAATCAGCCCCAGCATTTT.

The chain links TRBV28 to TRBJ1-4, with D perhaps matching TRBD1 (6 bases). Trimming pared 4 bases from V and 4 bases from J, leaving 10 bases between. This CDR3 contains 14 residues. Looked up from germline, CDR1 is MDHEN and CDR2 is SYDVKM. In DNA form, the CDR3 reads TGTGCCAGCAGTTCAGGACAGTTTAATGAAAAACTGTTTTTT. Protein sequence: CASSSGQFNEKLFF.

Note on this clone: Different DNA sequences within this sample yield the same CDR3. V usage is TRBV12-3 or TRBV12-4 and J usage is TRBJ2-5; the match to TRBD1 covers 8 bases. The junction had 2 bases not matched to a gene; V was cut back by 6 bases and J by 5 bases. This CDR3 is built from 12 residues. As DNA, the CDR3 is TGTGCCAGCAGGGGACAGGTGGAGACCCAGTACTTC. It translates to CASRGQVETQYF.

The chain couples TRBV7-2 to TRBJ2-1, with TRBD2 matching over 16 bases. Germline CDR1 reads SGHTA; CDR2 reads FQGNSA. The CDR3 consists of 19 residues. After removal of 1 base from V and 8 bases from J, the junction contained 11 bases not matched to a gene. CDR3 sequence (DNA): TGTGCCAGCAGCTTAGATCCCTTGGGACTAGCGGGAGGGCGGGATGAGCAGTTCTTC. It specifies CASSLDPLGLAGGRDEQFF.

The V gene is TRBV28, the J gene TRBJ1-3; the D gene is possibly TRBD1 (5 bases). This CDR3 is 17 amino acids long. With 5 bases removed from V and 0 bases from J, the gap between germline ends came to 17 bases. The germline V gene has CDR1 MDHEN and CDR2 SYDVKM. CDR3 DNA: TGTGCCAGCAGTCCCAGGGTTCGGCTAATCTCTGGAAACACCATATATTTT. This gives the protein CASSPRVRLISGNTIYF.

The V and J genes are TRBV20-1 and TRBJ1-2; D call uncertain. The CDR3 loop spans 14 amino acids. V lost 3 bases, J lost 0 bases, and 11 bases lay in between. Per the germline V gene, CDR1 is DFQATT and CDR2 is SNEGSKA (reference sequence). This chain's CDR3 is CSASRGSSNYGYTF. The CDR3 bases are TGCAGTGCTAGTCGTGGGAGTTCTAACTATGGCTACACCTTC.

This clone came up once. V usage is TRBV7-9 and J usage is TRBJ2-1; TRBD1 agrees at 7 bases. This CDR3 contains 17 residues. V lost 2 bases and J lost 8; bases outside the gene matches: 15. CDR1 and CDR2 from the germline V gene are SEHNR and FQNEAQ (reference sequence). CDR3 DNA: TGTGCCAGCAGCTTACGAGGGGGCGCAGGAATGTTCGATGAGCAGTTCTTC. Translation: CASSLRGGAGMFDEQFF. The full variable domain, completed using reference TRBV7-9 and TRBJ2-1, is DTGVSQNPRHKITKRGQNVTFRCDPISEHNRLYWYRQTLGQGPEFLTYFQNEAQLEKSRLLSDRFSAERPKGSFSTLEIQRTEQGDSAMYLCASSLRGGAGMFDEQFFGPGTRLTVL.

The chain is built from TRBV30 and TRBJ2-1; 11 bases are a match to TRBD2. V gave up 7 bases and J gave up 3 bases; unmatched junction bases: 5. The CDR3 has 14 amino acids. CDR1 is GTSNPN, CDR2 SVGIG, per germline (reference sequence). The CDR3, as DNA: TGTGCCTCCAAGACTAGCGGGGACTACAATGAGCAGTTCTTC. Its translation is CASKTSGDYNEQFF. Filled out from reference TRBV30 and TRBJ2-1, the complete variable domain reads SQTIHQWPATLVQPVGSPLSLECTVEGTSNPNLYWYRQAAGRGLQLLFYSVGIGQISSEVPQNLSASRPQDRQFILSSKKLLLSDSGFYLCASKTSGDYNEQFFGPGTRLTVL.

The rearrangement links TRBV10-1 to TRBJ2-6; a possible D gene is TRBD1 (8 bases). CDR3 size: 15 residues. The germline V gene encodes CDR1 WNHNN and CDR2 SYGVQD (reference sequence). Trimming left V 9 bases short and J 2 bases short, with 14 bases between. The CDR3 is CARGQGGTGANVLTF. CDR3 DNA: TGCGCCAGAGGACAGGGAGGGACTGGGGCCAACGTCCTGACTTTC.

The chain recombines TRBV4-1 with TRBJ2-1, with a tentative D call TRBD1 (5 bases). The V gene lost 0 bases and the J gene lost 6 bases, with 6 bases spanning the gap. The length of the CDR3 is 13 residues. Germline values: CDR1 MGHRA, CDR2 YSYEKL. Here the CDR3 reads CASSQEGVNEQFF. Here the CDR3 DNA reads TGCGCCAGCAGCCAAGAAGGGGTCAATGAGCAGTTCTTC.

The rearrangement joins TRBV27 to TRBJ2-7; TRBD1 aligns across 9 bases. Germline values: CDR1 MNHEY, CDR2 SMNVEV (reference sequence). Unmatched junction bases numbered 10, after V lost 6 bases and J lost 4 bases. CDR3 length: 15 amino acids. The CDR3 sequence is CASSLLRGQGYEQYF. The CDR3 DNA follows: TGTGCCAGCAGCCTCCTGCGCGGACAGGGGTACGAGCAGTACTTC.

The chain links TRBV7-9 to TRBJ2-5; 7 bases align to TRBD1. Germline CDR1 reads SEHNR; CDR2 reads FQNEAQ (reference sequence). CDR3 size: 15 residues. After removal of 1 base from V and 1 base from J, the junction contained 3 bases not matched to a gene. CDR3 sequence: CASSLGYRGQETQYF. The CDR3 coding sequence is TGTGCCAGCAGCTTAGGTTACAGGGGCCAAGAGACCCAGTACTTC. Drawing the rest from reference TRBV7-9 and TRBJ2-5, the complete variable domain is DTGVSQNPRHKITKRGQNVTFRCDPISEHNRLYWYRQTLGQGPEFLTYFQNEAQLEKSRLLSDRFSAERPKGSFSTLEIQRTEQGDSAMYLCASSLGYRGQETQYFGPGTRLLVL.

The chain is built from TRBV19 and TRBJ1-1; 11 bases match TRBD1. The V segment lost 2 bases and the J segment 4 bases; nucleotides outside the gene matches: 9. From germline, CDR1 is LNHDA and CDR2 SQIVND (reference sequence). This CDR3 spans 17 amino acids. For the CDR3, the DNA is TGTGCCAGTAGTATACGGACAGGGGGCGGGGGCGGCACTGAAGCTTTCTTT. Encoded protein: CASSIRTGGGGGTEAFF.

The chain joins TRBV12-5 to TRBJ2-4, with D possibly matching TRBD1 (5 bases). Germline V lookup: CDR1 LGHNT, CDR2 FRNRAP. The CDR3 is 15 amino acids. V gave up 2 bases and J gave up 2 bases, with 10 bases separating them. The CDR3 sequence is CASGLPQGSKNIQYF. The DNA of the CDR3 is TGTGCTAGTGGTTTGCCCCAGGGTTCCAAAAACATTCAGTACTTC.

This clone was seen once. This chain's CDR3 is CASTSGTSGRSPEQYF. The CDR3 nucleotides are TGTGCCAGCACCTCCGGGACTAGCGGGAGGTCGCCCGAGCAGTACTTC. J is TRBJ2-7 and V is TRBV27; 15 positions match TRBD2. The germline V gene has CDR1 MNHEY and CDR2 SMNVEV (reference sequence). The CDR3 has 16 residues. J lost 6 bases, V lost 7 bases, and 10 bases had no gene match.